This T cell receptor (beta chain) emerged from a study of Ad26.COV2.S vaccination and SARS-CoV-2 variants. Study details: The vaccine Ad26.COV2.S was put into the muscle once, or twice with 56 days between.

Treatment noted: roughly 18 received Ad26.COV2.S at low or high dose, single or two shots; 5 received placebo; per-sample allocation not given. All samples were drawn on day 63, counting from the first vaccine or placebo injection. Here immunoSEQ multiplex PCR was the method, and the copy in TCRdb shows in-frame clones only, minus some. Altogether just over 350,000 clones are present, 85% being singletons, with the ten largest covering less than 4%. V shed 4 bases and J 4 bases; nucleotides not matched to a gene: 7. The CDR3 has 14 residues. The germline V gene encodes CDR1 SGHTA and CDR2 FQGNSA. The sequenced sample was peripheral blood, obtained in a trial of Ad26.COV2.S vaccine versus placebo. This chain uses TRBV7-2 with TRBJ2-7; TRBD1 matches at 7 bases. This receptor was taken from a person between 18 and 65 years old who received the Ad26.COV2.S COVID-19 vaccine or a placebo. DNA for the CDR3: TGTGCCAGCAGCTACGGGACAGAGACTTACGAGCAGTACTTC. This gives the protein CASSYGTETYEQYF.